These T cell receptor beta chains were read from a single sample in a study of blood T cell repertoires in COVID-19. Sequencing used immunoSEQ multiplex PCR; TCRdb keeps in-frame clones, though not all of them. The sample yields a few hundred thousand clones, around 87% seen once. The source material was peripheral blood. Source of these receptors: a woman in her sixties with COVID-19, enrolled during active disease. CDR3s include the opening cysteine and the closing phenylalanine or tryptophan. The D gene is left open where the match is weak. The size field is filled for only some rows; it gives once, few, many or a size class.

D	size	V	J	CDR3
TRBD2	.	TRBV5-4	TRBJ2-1	CASSLVAGVANEQFF
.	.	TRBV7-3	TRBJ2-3	CASSLNLATDTQYF
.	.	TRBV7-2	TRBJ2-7	CASSLTSRGEQYF
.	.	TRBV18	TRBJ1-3	CASSPIYRAGTGNTIYF
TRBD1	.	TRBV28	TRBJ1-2	CASSLIGGAYGYTF
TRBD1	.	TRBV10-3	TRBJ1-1	CAIRTGQGVFSEAFF
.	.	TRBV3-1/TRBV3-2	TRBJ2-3	CASSQDGARTDTQYF
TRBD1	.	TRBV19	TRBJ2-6	CASSINRGRGANVLTF
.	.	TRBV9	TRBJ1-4	CASSVGTSREKLFF
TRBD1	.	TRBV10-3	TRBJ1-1	CASRSAGQGARTEAFF
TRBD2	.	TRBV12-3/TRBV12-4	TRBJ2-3	CASSLRGRDTQYF
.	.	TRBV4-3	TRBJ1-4	CASSQGTPAPGEKLFF
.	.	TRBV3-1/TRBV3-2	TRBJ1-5	CASSQVYSSNQPQHF
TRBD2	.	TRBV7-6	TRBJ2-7	CASSLAIRAGPYEQYF
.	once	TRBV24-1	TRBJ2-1	CATSTSRDFNYNEQFF
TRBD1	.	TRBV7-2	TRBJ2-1	CASSFEGQGIEQFF
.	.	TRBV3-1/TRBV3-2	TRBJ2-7	CASSQAVGRGSGEQYF
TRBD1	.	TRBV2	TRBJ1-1	CASSPGQLNTEAFF
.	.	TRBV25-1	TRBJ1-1	CASSESRRRGTEAFF
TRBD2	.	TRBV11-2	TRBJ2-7	CASSSSIGLAGLLHEQYF
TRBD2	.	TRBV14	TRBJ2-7	CASSQTSGRGEQYF
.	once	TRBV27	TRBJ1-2	CASSYSQNYGYTF
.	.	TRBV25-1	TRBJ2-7	CASSETAAHRREQYF
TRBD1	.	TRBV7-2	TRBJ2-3	CASSRTGDRTDTQYF
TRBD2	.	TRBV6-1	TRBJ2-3	CASSEVGGGTDTQYF
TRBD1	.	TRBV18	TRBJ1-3	CASSPTTGGSSGNTIYF
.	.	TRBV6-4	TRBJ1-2	CASSEGRTNYGYTF
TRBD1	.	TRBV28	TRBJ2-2	CASSKGQGSIGELFF
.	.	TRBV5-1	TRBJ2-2	CASSPLAGTGELFF
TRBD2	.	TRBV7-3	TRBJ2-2	CASSKSPASGSTTGELFF
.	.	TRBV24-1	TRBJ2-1	CATSDLSGRLRDEQFF
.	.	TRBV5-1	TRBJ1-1	CASSLGGGETEAFF
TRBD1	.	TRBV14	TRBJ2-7	CASSQETWTGAYEQYF
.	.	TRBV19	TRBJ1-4	CASSAPGQRGATNEKLFF
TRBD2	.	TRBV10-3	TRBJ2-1	CATYPGLAGGSREQFF
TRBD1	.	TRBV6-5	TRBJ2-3	CASSFTGEDTQYF
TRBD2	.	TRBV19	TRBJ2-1	CASSISGRAYNEQFF
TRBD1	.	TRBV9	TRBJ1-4	CASSARGGQGVGAYEKLFF
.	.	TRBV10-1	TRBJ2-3	CASSGGFGAYF
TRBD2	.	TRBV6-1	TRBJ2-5	CASSESGPSGSTQYF
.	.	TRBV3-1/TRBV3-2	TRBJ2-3	CASTRGLADTDTQYF
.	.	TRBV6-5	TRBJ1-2	CASSYSRRGYGYTF
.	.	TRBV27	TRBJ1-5	CASSSVGVSNQPQHF
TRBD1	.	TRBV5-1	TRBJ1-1	CASLPSGGGTEAFF
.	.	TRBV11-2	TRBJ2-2	CASSRTGTNTGELFF
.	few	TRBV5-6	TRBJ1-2	CASSLLEGVGAASYGYTF
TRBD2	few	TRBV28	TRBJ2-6	CASSLWTSGRSTGANVLTF
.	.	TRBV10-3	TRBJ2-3	CAISEYLDGDTQYF
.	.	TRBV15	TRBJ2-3	CATSRDGFTDTQYF
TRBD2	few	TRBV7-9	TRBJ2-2	CASRSRRLAGNGELFF
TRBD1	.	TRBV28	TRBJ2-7	CASREPGQGREQYF
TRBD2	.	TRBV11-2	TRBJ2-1	CASSLGLAGLNEQFF
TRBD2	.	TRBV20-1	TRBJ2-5	CSASKGLAGVETQYF
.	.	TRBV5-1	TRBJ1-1	CASSSGQPNTEAFF
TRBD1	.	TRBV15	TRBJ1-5	CATRSDRARNQPQHF
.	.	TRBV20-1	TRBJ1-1	CSASRGGTEAFF
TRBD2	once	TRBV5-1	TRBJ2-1	CASSLAGISYNEQFF
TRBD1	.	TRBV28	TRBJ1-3	CASSPRTGGLGNTIYF
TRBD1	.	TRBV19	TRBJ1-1	CANPGTGDRNTEAFF
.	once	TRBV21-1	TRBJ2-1	CASSKGEQSSYNEQFF